This section outlines one T cell receptor beta chain sequence together with its context. This clone was found a few times. The clone's antigen remains unknown. No qualities accompany the bases; no much larger clone lies one base away. This entry is derived from a study of OX40 agonist ivuxolimab in advanced cancers. Regarding the study in general: Ivuxolimab was a fully human IgG2 agonistic monoclonal antibody targeting the costimulatory receptor OX40 (CD134). Intravenous ivuxolimab was administered to patients every 2 weeks at six dose levels: 0.01, 0.1, 0.3, 1.5, 3 and 10 mg/kg. Of the 52 patients in dose escalation, 19 had hepatocellular carcinoma, some 15 had melanoma, 9 had renal cell carcinoma and 9 had head and neck cancer. In the dose-escalation cohort, 65% to 85% of patients were male, and the mean age was approximately 60 years with a range of about 20 to 90. Patients were allowed to have had prior anti-PD-1, anti-PD-L1 or anti-CTLA-4 therapy, and around 41% of the dose-escalation patients had previously received checkpoint inhibitors. Three dose-escalation patients achieved partial responses, one with hepatocellular carcinoma and two with cutaneous melanoma. Peripheral TCRbeta sequencing was intended to test whether TCR sequence diversity was altered and clonal T-cell expansion was caused by ivuxolimab. The paper reports the monotherapy dose-escalation portion (N of about 54 patients) of the phase I ivuxolimab trial. Results the study describes overall, beyond this receptor: Antigen specificity was not determined for the clonally expanded peripheral T cells. Clonal expansion of both CD4+ and CD8+ blood T cells was observed from baseline to week 6 at doses 0.1 to 3.0 mg/kg. Low levels of normalized T-cell clonal expansion were also seen in some patients who did not respond. On average, CD8+ T cells showed more expanded clones than CD4+ T cells after ivuxolimab. In the 0.1-3.0 mg/kg groups, partial responders had among the lowest normalized peripheral clonal expansion, particularly in CD8+ T cells.

The trial excluded patients who had a history of autoimmune disease or who were on systemic immunosuppression. In every dose cohort, peripheral blood was drawn for TCR sequencing at baseline, cycle 4 day 1, and cycle 7 day 1. Samples were obtained from an open-label, multicenter, first-in-human phase I dose-escalation trial of ivuxolimab. Adults with locally advanced or metastatic head and neck squamous cell, hepatocellular, melanoma or renal cell carcinoma were enrolled in the trial. CD4+ and CD8+ T cells were sorted separately from peripheral blood before TCR sequencing. Genomic DNA was isolated from the sorted cells so that the TCRbeta CDR3 region could be sequenced. The immunoSEQ Assay was used for sequencing of TCRbeta CDR3 regions. The table comes from immuneACCESS by way of TCRdb, which keeps in-frame sequences with V and J called. Part of the clones is missing from these tables; in studies checked, under half for an unresolved V gene and the rest for unknown reasons. For this sample the table gives about 50,000 clones, of which more than 75% were detected only once. The ten largest clones add up to about 3.9% of the sample.

Sequences were derived from CD4+ or CD8+ T cells sorted from blood, sampled in a trial of the OX40 agonist ivuxolimab. The receptor was isolated from an adult with an advanced solid tumor such as melanoma, head and neck, liver or kidney cancer.

The CDR3 region reads CASLRGPQETQYF. The DNA is TGTGCCAGCCTCCGGGGGCCCCAAGAGACCCAGTACTTC. The V and J genes are TRBV7-9 and TRBJ2-5; the D call is tentative, TRBD1 or TRBD2, as each matches 6 bases. In the germline V gene (reference sequence), CDR1 corresponds to SEHNR and CDR2 to FQNEAQ. Cut back by 8 bases and 1 base, the V and J ends lie 11 bases apart. Measured from the cysteine to the phenylalanine, the CDR3 is 13 residues long. Only the CDR3 DNA stays, 39 bases, in frame from base 1.